A selection of T cell receptor beta chains follows, all from one sample in a study of OX40 agonist ivuxolimab in advanced cancers. Repertoires were generated with immunoSEQ multiplex PCR, while TCRdb's copy carries only in-frame clones and drops some. The sample includes tens of thousands of clones, 88% of them seen just once. The specimen comprised CD4+ or CD8+ T cells sorted from blood, sampled in a trial of the OX40 agonist ivuxolimab. These receptor sequences come from an adult with an advanced solid tumor such as melanoma, head and neck, liver or kidney cancer. Both conserved end residues are part of each CDR3. D genes are given only for firm matches. Size is stated for part of the rows, as once, few or many counts, or as a class when the clone is expanded.

abundance,d_gene,j_gene,v_gene,CDR3nt,CDR3aa
.,.,TRBJ2-7,TRBV14,TGTGCCAGCAGCTTACAGGGTAACGAGCAGTACTTC,CASSLQGNEQYF
.,.,TRBJ2-2,TRBV6-1,TGTGCCAGCAGCCTAAACAGGGCGGAGGAGCTGTTTTTT,CASSLNRAEELFF
.,TRBD1,TRBJ1-5,TRBV7-6,TGTGCCAGCAGCCCCCGGACAGGTGGCAATCAGCCCCAGCATTTT,CASSPRTGGNQPQHF
.,.,TRBJ1-3,TRBV12-5,TGTGCTAGTGGTTTGGGAAACACCATATATTTT,CASGLGNTIYF
.,.,TRBJ1-6,TRBV6-5,TGTGCCAGCAGAAACGGGTGGAAACAACTCCACTTT,CASRNGWKQLHF
.,TRBD2,TRBJ2-4,TRBV29-1,TGCAGCGTTCTCCCGGGAGGGGAGAACATTCAGTACTTC,CSVLPGGENIQYF
.,.,TRBJ1-1,TRBV11-1,TGTGCCAGCAGCTTATTAGGGTTGGGGGCCCTGAACACTGAAGCTTTCTTT,CASSLLGLGALNTEAFF
.,.,TRBJ1-1,TRBV6-6,TGTGCCAGCATGGAGTTCATGAACACTGAAGCTTTCTTT,CASMEFMNTEAFF
medium-sized,.,TRBJ2-1,TRBV4-3,TGCGCCAGCAGTTCGAGTAGGGCGTCCTACAATGAGCAGTTCTTC,CASSSSRASYNEQFF
.,.,TRBJ2-7,TRBV27,TGTGCCACCCGACACCGAGCCCTGTCATGGTACTTC,CATRHRALSWYF
.,.,TRBJ1-1,TRBV7-9,TGTGCCAGCAGCTTCGTTACAGGGATCAACACTGAAGCTTTCTTT,CASSFVTGINTEAFF
.,.,TRBJ2-1,TRBV6-6,TGTGCCAGCAGTTACGTAGAGCGGGCCCACAATGAGCAGTTCTTC,CASSYVERAHNEQFF
few,TRBD1,TRBJ2-3,TRBV5-6,TGTGCCAGCAGCTTGGTCGCAGGGGGCGAGGATACGCAGTATTTT,CASSLVAGGEDTQYF
.,TRBD1,TRBJ2-4,TRBV13,TGTGCCAGCAGCCCACCGTTGGGACAGAATCAAAACATTCAGTACTTC,CASSPPLGQNQNIQYF
.,.,TRBJ2-2,TRBV7-3,TGTGCCAGCAGCTACGAAAGAGGGTTTGGCGGGGAGCTGTTTTTT,CASSYERGFGGELFF
.,.,TRBJ2-1,TRBV7-2,TGTGCCAGCAGCTTACAGCGGGATGAGCAGTTCTTC,CASSLQRDEQFF
.,.,TRBJ2-1,TRBV7-8,TGTGCCAGCAGTCTCGGGAGTGAGCAGTTCTTC,CASSLGSEQFF